Included here is one TCR beta chain sequence, with context. Its antigen is still unknown. The data are from a study of T cell responses to AZD1222 COVID-19 vaccine. Study-level findings and limits: Researchers report vaccine-associated CD4 TCRs spanning spike, with dominance at 160-218 and 743-854. Just a handful of people given AZD1222 tested seropositive at baseline. Most donors were white British, females outnumbered males, and clonal diversity was possibly underestimated.

Using immunoSEQ multiplex PCR, the repertoire was profiled, and TCRdb retains in-frame clones only, with some absent. The table lists more than 110,000 clones, about 88% of them singletons, with approximately 3% in the top ten. Germline CDR1 is DFQATT and CDR2 is SNEGSKA (reference sequence). V gave up 5 bases and J gave up 2 bases, with 5 bases separating them. There are 11 residues in the CDR3. V usage is TRBV20-1 and J usage is TRBJ2-3; D not resolved. The sequencing used peripheral blood, collected 28 days after the second AZD1222 dose. The clonotype originates from an adult who received the AZD1222 COVID-19 vaccine. The CDR3 region has the DNA TGCAGTGCTCGGCCCACAGATACGCAGTATTTT. It yields the protein CSARPTDTQYF.